Listed below are T cell receptor beta chains from one sample, sequenced in a study of graft-versus-host responses after intestinal transplantation. These receptors' antigens are unknown. Measured with immunoSEQ multiplex PCR; TCRdb has only the in-frame clones, and not every one. Of some 110,000 clones detected, more than 90% appear once; the ten largest clones hold about 0.2%. This sample comprised unstimulated CD4+ T cells sorted from spleen or lymph node cells, obtained before transplant. Source of these receptors: a human donor who was the organ donor for an intestinal transplant. The CDR3 runs from the conserved cysteine through the conserved F or W. A D gene is named only where the DNA matches it firmly. Size is stated for part of the rows, as once, few or many counts, or as a class when the clone is expanded.

CDR3 protein: CAWSVGRRYYGYAF; CDR3 DNA: TGTGCCTGGAGTGTTGGGAGGAGGTACTATGGCTACGCCTTC; D gene: .; J gene: TRBJ1-2; clone size: .; V gene: TRBV30
CDR3 protein: CASSYSGVDTEAFF; CDR3 DNA: TGTGCCAGCAGTTACTCGGGAGTCGACACTGAAGCTTTCTTT; D gene: .; J gene: TRBJ1-1; clone size: .; V gene: TRBV6-5
CDR3 protein: CASSGVSSYNEQFF; CDR3 DNA: TGTGCCAGCAGTGGCGTAAGCTCCTACAATGAGCAGTTCTTC; D gene: .; J gene: TRBJ2-1; clone size: .; V gene: TRBV25-1
CDR3 protein: CASSLAGGGNTIYF; CDR3 DNA: TGTGCCAGCAGCTTAGCAGGGGGTGGAAACACCATATATTTT; D gene: .; J gene: TRBJ1-3; clone size: .; V gene: TRBV7-9
CDR3 protein: CASTRIWDPYNEQFF; CDR3 DNA: TGTGCCAGCACCCGAATCTGGGATCCCTACAATGAGCAGTTCTTC; D gene: .; J gene: TRBJ2-1; clone size: .; V gene: TRBV6-1
CDR3 protein: CASSRGTGSINEQFF; CDR3 DNA: TGTGCCAGCAGCCGAGGGACTGGCAGTATTAATGAGCAGTTCTTC; D gene: .; J gene: TRBJ2-1; clone size: .; V gene: TRBV4-2
CDR3 protein: CASSLSRASQAFF; CDR3 DNA: TGCGCCAGCAGCTTAAGCCGGGCCTCCCAAGCTTTCTTT; D gene: .; J gene: TRBJ1-1; clone size: .; V gene: TRBV5-1
CDR3 protein: CASSPTGLNYGYTF; CDR3 DNA: TGTGCCAGCAGCCCGACAGGACTCAACTATGGCTACACCTTC; D gene: .; J gene: TRBJ1-2; clone size: .; V gene: TRBV27
CDR3 protein: CASSLGLDITDTQYF; CDR3 DNA: TGTGCCAGCAGCCTTGGACTAGACATCACAGATACGCAGTATTTT; D gene: TRBD2; J gene: TRBJ2-3; clone size: .; V gene: TRBV5-4
CDR3 protein: CASSLLAGGPTGELFF; CDR3 DNA: TGTGCCAGCAGCTTACTAGCGGGAGGACCCACCGGGGAGCTGTTTTTT; D gene: TRBD2; J gene: TRBJ2-2; clone size: .; V gene: TRBV5-6
CDR3 protein: CASSQPGLAGGGAKNIQYF; CDR3 DNA: TGTGCCAGCAGCCAACCGGGACTAGCGGGAGGGGGAGCCAAAAACATTCAGTACTTC; D gene: TRBD2; J gene: TRBJ2-4; clone size: .; V gene: TRBV4-2
CDR3 protein: CASSKTRRSDTQYF; CDR3 DNA: TGTGCCAGCAGTAAAACCAGGAGATCAGATACGCAGTATTTT; D gene: .; J gene: TRBJ2-3; clone size: .; V gene: TRBV6-5
CDR3 protein: CASSAAGANKDTQYF; CDR3 DNA: TGCGCCAGCAGCGCGGCCGGGGCCAACAAAGATACGCAGTATTTT; D gene: .; J gene: TRBJ2-3; clone size: .; V gene: TRBV4-1
CDR3 protein: CASSQDSGRSREQYF; CDR3 DNA: TGCGCCAGCAGCCAAGATTCGGGTAGATCGCGGGAGCAGTACTTC; D gene: .; J gene: TRBJ2-7; clone size: .; V gene: TRBV4-1
CDR3 protein: CASERGFTDTQYF; CDR3 DNA: TGTGCCAGCGAACGGGGATTCACAGATACGCAGTATTTT; D gene: .; J gene: TRBJ2-3; clone size: .; V gene: TRBV6-5
CDR3 protein: CASGDRDSNQPQHF; CDR3 DNA: TGTGCTAGTGGTGACAGAGATAGCAATCAGCCCCAGCATTTT; D gene: .; J gene: TRBJ1-5; clone size: .; V gene: TRBV12-5
CDR3 protein: CASSQGGTSGRLMVDTQYF; CDR3 DNA: TGTGCCAGCAGCCAAGGCGGGACTAGCGGGAGACTAATGGTAGATACGCAGTATTTT; D gene: TRBD2; J gene: TRBJ2-3; clone size: .; V gene: TRBV4-2
CDR3 protein: CASTGLADSHQPQHF; CDR3 DNA: TGTGCCAGCACCGGATTAGCGGACAGCCATCAGCCCCAGCATTTT; D gene: .; J gene: TRBJ1-5; clone size: once; V gene: TRBV2
CDR3 protein: CASSLRQSNQPQHF; CDR3 DNA: TGCGCCAGCAGCTTAAGACAGAGCAATCAGCCCCAGCATTTT; D gene: .; J gene: TRBJ1-5; clone size: .; V gene: TRBV5-1
CDR3 protein: CASSSGTGPRDTEAFF; CDR3 DNA: TGTGCCAGCAGTTCCGGGACAGGGCCTAGGGACACTGAAGCTTTCTTT; D gene: TRBD1; J gene: TRBJ1-1; clone size: .; V gene: TRBV27
CDR3 protein: CATSRDLGGGSSYEQYF; CDR3 DNA: TGTGCCACCAGCAGAGATCTGGGAGGGGGCTCTTCCTACGAGCAGTACTTC; D gene: .; J gene: TRBJ2-7; clone size: .; V gene: TRBV15
CDR3 protein: CASSFGGDTEAFF; CDR3 DNA: TGCGCCAGCAGCTTCGGGGGGGACACTGAAGCTTTCTTT; D gene: .; J gene: TRBJ1-1; clone size: .; V gene: TRBV5-1
CDR3 protein: CSVPTGTGAPYEQYF; CDR3 DNA: TGCAGCGTTCCTACCGGGACAGGGGCTCCCTACGAGCAGTACTTC; D gene: TRBD1; J gene: TRBJ2-7; clone size: .; V gene: TRBV29-1
CDR3 protein: CASSLIAGETGELFF; CDR3 DNA: TGTGCCAGCAGCTTAATAGCGGGAGAGACCGGGGAGCTGTTTTTT; D gene: TRBD2; J gene: TRBJ2-2; clone size: .; V gene: TRBV7-2
CDR3 protein: CASTGLAVYNEQFF; CDR3 DNA: TGTGCCAGCACAGGACTAGCGGTTTACAATGAGCAGTTCTTC; D gene: TRBD2; J gene: TRBJ2-1; clone size: .; V gene: TRBV7-9
CDR3 protein: CASTGKEWQYF; CDR3 DNA: TGTGCCAGCACTGGGAAAGAGTGGCAGTATTTT; D gene: .; J gene: TRBJ2-3; clone size: .; V gene: TRBV6-1
CDR3 protein: CVTQQGKNIQYF; CDR3 DNA: TGTGTTACACAACAGGGGAAAAACATTCAGTACTTC; D gene: TRBD1; J gene: TRBJ2-4; clone size: .; V gene: TRBV28
CDR3 protein: CSAGVTLGTEAFF; CDR3 DNA: TGCAGCGCAGGGGTAACACTGGGCACTGAAGCTTTCTTT; D gene: .; J gene: TRBJ1-1; clone size: .; V gene: TRBV29-1
CDR3 protein: CASSWDSNTGELFF; CDR3 DNA: TGCGCCAGCAGCTGGGACTCGAACACCGGGGAGCTGTTTTTT; D gene: .; J gene: TRBJ2-2; clone size: .; V gene: TRBV5-1
CDR3 protein: CASSRTGRGYTF; CDR3 DNA: TGTGCCAGCTCCAGGACAGGACGGGGCTACACCTTC; D gene: TRBD1; J gene: TRBJ1-2; clone size: .; V gene: TRBV6-6
CDR3 protein: CASSQSRKGLGNCTSTDTQYF; CDR3 DNA: TGCGCCAGCAGTCAATCCCGAAAGGGACTAGGCAATTGTACTAGCACAGATACGCAGTATTTT; D gene: TRBD2; J gene: TRBJ2-3; clone size: .; V gene: TRBV23-1
CDR3 protein: CASSDRGHYGYTF; CDR3 DNA: TGTGCCAGCAGCGACAGGGGGCACTATGGCTACACCTTC; D gene: TRBD1; J gene: TRBJ1-2; clone size: .; V gene: TRBV7-4
CDR3 protein: CATTQDILYEQYF; CDR3 DNA: TGTGCCACCACGCAGGATATACTCTACGAGCAGTACTTC; D gene: .; J gene: TRBJ2-7; clone size: once; V gene: TRBV2
CDR3 protein: CASSAYNEQFF; CDR3 DNA: TGTGCCAGCAGTGCCTACAATGAGCAGTTCTTC; D gene: .; J gene: TRBJ2-1; clone size: .; V gene: TRBV2
CDR3 protein: CASSTASGRYYEQYF; CDR3 DNA: TGTGCCAGCAGCACCGCTAGCGGGCGGTACTACGAGCAGTACTTC; D gene: TRBD2; J gene: TRBJ2-7; clone size: .; V gene: TRBV7-2
CDR3 protein: CASTRGATEKLFF; CDR3 DNA: TGTGCCAGCACGAGGGGGGCAACTGAAAAACTGTTTTTT; D gene: .; J gene: TRBJ1-4; clone size: .; V gene: TRBV2
CDR3 protein: CASSFRSTREETQYF; CDR3 DNA: TGCGCCAGCAGCTTTCGAAGTACTAGGGAAGAGACCCAGTACTTC; D gene: .; J gene: TRBJ2-5; clone size: .; V gene: TRBV5-1
CDR3 protein: CASRRDRGYEQYF; CDR3 DNA: TGTGCCAGCAGGAGGGACAGGGGCTACGAGCAGTACTTC; D gene: TRBD1; J gene: TRBJ2-7; clone size: .; V gene: TRBV6-6
CDR3 protein: CASSLYLHPRETSSYEQYF; CDR3 DNA: TGTGCCAGCAGTTTATATCTACATCCCCGAGAGACAAGCTCCTACGAGCAGTACTTC; D gene: .; J gene: TRBJ2-7; clone size: .; V gene: TRBV28
CDR3 protein: CASSLVPGGGQETQYF; CDR3 DNA: TGCGCCAGCAGCTTGGTGCCAGGGGGCGGGCAAGAGACCCAGTACTTC; D gene: TRBD1; J gene: TRBJ2-5; clone size: once; V gene: TRBV5-1
CDR3 protein: CASSKALSGGVNSPLHF; CDR3 DNA: TGTGCCAGCAGCAAAGCGCTTTCGGGAGGGGTTAATTCACCCCTCCACTTT; D gene: .; J gene: TRBJ1-6; clone size: .; V gene: TRBV21-1